One and the same sample provided the 22 T cell receptor beta chains below, sequenced in a study of blood T cell repertoires in COVID-19. Repertoires were generated with immunoSEQ multiplex PCR, while TCRdb's copy carries only in-frame clones and drops some. In the table there are roughly 320,000 clones, roughly 85% of which are singletons. The sequencing input was peripheral blood. These receptor sequences come from a human donor in a cohort sampled during active COVID-19.

The chain joins TRBV27 to TRBJ2-3, with D tentatively TRBD2 (6 bases). The CDR3 runs to 15 residues. CDR1 is MNHEY and CDR2 is SMNVEV in the germline V gene (reference sequence). Trimming removed 4 bases from V and 6 bases from J, with 17 bases in between. CDR3 in amino acids: CASSSLASVADTQYF. CDR3 DNA: TGTGCCAGCAGTTCTTTGGCTAGCGTGGCGGATACGCAGTATTTT.

The rearrangement links TRBV10-3 to TRBJ1-1; TRBD1 might be the D (5 bases). Between the trimmed V and J ends, which lost 4 bases and 3 bases, there was a span of 6 bases. Germline loops: CDR1 ENHRY, CDR2 SYGVKD. This CDR3 region has 12 residues. The CDR3 bases are TGTGCCATCAGTGGGGGGGACACTGAAGCTTTCTTT. Translation: CAISGGDTEAFF.

The genes are TRBV30 and TRBJ1-2; 8 bases are a match to TRBD1. There are 14 residues in the CDR3. After removal of 0 bases from V and 2 bases from J, the junction contained 2 bases not matched to a gene. Per the germline V gene, CDR1 is GTSNPN and CDR2 is SVGIG (reference sequence). Written as DNA, the CDR3 is TGTGCCTGGAGTGTACAGGGGGGGAACTATGGCTACACCTTC. Translating gives CAWSVQGGNYGYTF.

This chain joins TRBV24-1 and TRBJ2-1; 11 nucleotides match TRBD2. The CDR3 sequence is 15 residues long. CDR1 and CDR2 from the germline V gene are KGHDR and SFDVKD. The J segment lost 4 bases and the V segment lost 9 bases, leaving 7 bases of the junction unmatched. The CDR3 nucleotides read TGTGCCACCCGCGGGGTAGCGGGGGGGTACAATGAGCAGTTCTTC. Its protein is CATRGVAGGYNEQFF.

The chain is built from TRBV11-2 and TRBJ2-7; D is perhaps TRBD2 (6 bases). V was cut by 5 bases and J by 7 bases, with 33 bases left in between. Germline V lookup: CDR1 SGHAT, CDR2 FQNNGV. The CDR3 consists of 19 residues. The CDR3 sequence is CASSAPGGEVVAGSLEQYF. DNA for the CDR3: TGTGCCAGCAGCGCGCCAGGAGGGGAGGTGGTAGCTGGTTCCTTGGAGCAGTACTTC.

The genes are TRBV3-1 (or the pseudogene TRBV3-2) and TRBJ1-2, with D uncertain. The germline V gene has CDR1 LGHDT and CDR2 YNNKEL (reference sequence). V lost 1 base and J lost 8, with 8 bases in between. The CDR3 runs to 12 residues. CDR3 loop: CASSQGPRGYTF. The CDR3 bases are TGTGCCAGCAGCCAAGGCCCCAGAGGCTACACCTTC.

The chain joins TRBV10-3 to TRBJ2-7, with 7 positions matching TRBD1. V trimming: 6 bases; J trimming: 2 bases; junction bases outside the gene matches: 7. The CDR3 has 14 amino acids. Looked up from germline, CDR1 is ENHRY and CDR2 is SYGVKD. CDR3 residues: CAIRLTGITYEQYF. Written as DNA, the CDR3 is TGTGCCATCAGGTTGACAGGGATAACCTACGAGCAGTACTTC.

V is TRBV5-5 and J is TRBJ2-7, with D possibly TRBD2 on 7 matching bases. CDR1 is SGHKS and CDR2 is YYEKEE in the germline V gene (reference sequence). V was pared by 3 bases and J by 5 bases, with 18 bases between. There are 15 residues in the CDR3. The CDR3: CASSSAGASGNEQYF. CDR3 DNA sequence: TGTGCCAGCAGCTCCGCGGGGGCTTCGGGTAACGAGCAGTACTTC.

This clone showed up just a few times. The chain couples TRBV15 to TRBJ1-1; D unclear. The CDR3 contains 16 residues. Germline loops: CDR1 LNHNV, CDR2 YYDKDF (reference sequence). V dropped 0 bases and J dropped 3 bases, with 14 bases sitting between them. Here the CDR3 DNA reads TGTGCCACCAGCAGAGATTTGAACCGGCGGGACACTGAAGCTTTCTTT. Translated: CATSRDLNRRDTEAFF.

The CDR3 spells CASSVAGTSTYNEQFF. CDR3 DNA: TGTGCCAGCAGCGTAGCCGGGACTAGCACCTACAATGAGCAGTTCTTC. This chain connects TRBV9 to TRBJ2-1, with 9 bases matching TRBD2. Germline CDR1 SGDLS, CDR2 YYNGEE. This CDR3 is built from 16 residues. The trim removed 0 bases at V and 2 bases at J, leaving 3 bases unmatched.

The J gene is TRBJ1-2, the V gene TRBV6-1, with 8 bases matching TRBD1. Per the germline V gene, CDR1 is MNHNS and CDR2 is SASEGT. The CDR3 spans 15 residues. Germline trimming cut 3 bases from V and 7 bases from J; bases unmatched to any gene: 10. CDR3 protein: CASSDLLDRARGYTF. The CDR3 DNA reads TGTGCCAGCAGTGACCTTTTGGACAGGGCGCGTGGCTACACCTTC.

This clone was found many times. The chain has TRBV6-5 and TRBJ2-3, with 9 bases matching TRBD2. The CDR3 has 14 residues. CDR1 MNHEY and CDR2 SVGAGI come from the germline V gene. V dropped 6 bases and J dropped 1; count of bases not matched to a gene: 2. CDR3 loop: CASSRLAGTDTQYF. In DNA form, the CDR3 reads TGTGCCAGCAGCCGACTAGCGGGCACAGATACGCAGTATTTT.

J is TRBJ1-1 and V is TRBV5-4; no definite D call. V dropped 2 bases and J dropped 3 bases, with 11 bases sitting between them. Germline CDR1 is SGHNT and CDR2 is YYREEE (reference sequence). This CDR3 has 14 residues. CDR3 nucleotide sequence: TGTGCCAGCAGCTTAACGGGGTTAGACACTGAAGCTTTCTTT. It encodes CASSLTGLDTEAFF.

The table lists this clone with a count of one. This chain links TRBV5-1 with TRBJ2-1; 9 bases line up with TRBD1. The CDR3 extends over 13 amino acids. CDR1 is SGHRS and CDR2 is YFSETQ in the germline V gene. After removal of 4 bases from V and 9 bases from J, the junction contained 5 bases not matched to a gene. CDR3 region: CASSRTGDGEQFF. CDR3 in DNA: TGCGCCAGCAGCAGGACAGGGGACGGTGAGCAGTTCTTC.

In regard to this clone: This sample includes further DNA sequences coding for the same CDR3. V is TRBV5-1 and J is TRBJ1-1, with D uncertain. The CDR3 consists of 14 residues. Per germline, CDR1 SGHRS and CDR2 YFSETQ. The V end was cut by 0 bases, the J end by 1 base, with 7 bases between. Written as DNA, the CDR3 is TGCGCCAGCAGCTTGGGGCCGTCGAACACTGAAGCTTTCTTT. Its translation: CASSLGPSNTEAFF.

The chain links TRBV24-1 to TRBJ2-6; 9 bases map to TRBD1. The CDR3 has 16 amino acids. V lost 7 bases and J lost 1; bases outside the gene matches: 4. In germline, CDR1 is KGHDR, CDR2 SFDVKD. CDR3 DNA sequence: TGTGCCACCAGAACGACAGGGGGGTCTGGGGCCAACGTCCTGACTTTC. It codes for CATRTTGGSGANVLTF.

The CDR3 DNA sequence: TGCAGTGCCAGGAATGAAAAACTGTTTTTT. Translating it yields CSARNEKLFF. The V and J genes are TRBV20-1 and TRBJ1-4; D ambiguous. The germline gives CDR1 DFQATT, CDR2 SNEGSKA (reference sequence). The CDR3 consists of 10 residues. Trimming pared 6 bases from V and 5 bases from J, leaving 4 bases between.

This chain links TRBV3-1 (or the pseudogene TRBV3-2) with TRBJ2-2; D unclear. The CDR3 loop spans 14 amino acids. The germline gives CDR1 LGHDT, CDR2 YNNKEL (reference sequence). V lost 4 bases to trimming and J lost 6 bases, with 12 bases between them. For the CDR3, the DNA is TGTGCCAGCAGCCTCCACCCAGGATCCGGGGAGCTGTTTTTT. This translates into CASSLHPGSGELFF.

The chain carries TRBV28 and TRBJ1-6; 7 positions agree with TRBD1. Germline V gene data show CDR1 as MDHEN and CDR2 as SYDVKM. Trimming removed 7 bases from V and 5 bases from J; junction bases left unmatched: 8. CDR3 length: 15 residues. The CDR3 is CASTPPGQNNSPLHF. CDR3 nucleotides: TGTGCCAGCACTCCCCCGGGACAGAATAATTCACCCCTCCACTTT.

The rearrangement joins TRBV21-1 to TRBJ1-2. TRBV21-1 is listed as a pseudogene. CDR3 size: 11 residues. As DNA, the CDR3 is TGTGCCAGCAGCTCCCGTCATGGCTACACCTTC. Protein sequence: CASSSRHGYTF.

The chain employs TRBV7-3 and TRBJ2-1, with 8 nucleotides matching TRBD1. J lost 5 bases, V lost 2 bases, and 5 bases had no gene match. From germline, CDR1 is SGHTA and CDR2 FQGTGA. This CDR3 contains 15 residues. CDR3 sequence: CASSLGQGRNNEQFF. The CDR3 DNA is TGTGCCAGCAGCTTAGGACAGGGCAGGAACAATGAGCAGTTCTTC.

The chain recombines TRBV9 with TRBJ2-7, with D unclear. With 0 bases removed from V and 0 bases from J, the gap between germline ends came to 7 bases. CDR3 size: 14 residues. Germline CDR1 SGDLS, CDR2 YYNGEE. The CDR3 region has the DNA TGTGCCAGCAGCGTAGGAGTGAACTCCTACGAGCAGTACTTC. It specifies CASSVGVNSYEQYF.